This TCR beta chain was recovered during a study of read filtering for tumor transcriptome and immune sequencing (TCRdb year 2020). Regarding the research as a whole: The cohort consisted of under 20 male and around 14 female patients, with a mean age of about 66 years and an age range of about 40 to 90. Under revised international staging, roughly 8 patients fell into R-ISS I, approximately 15 into R-ISS II and roughly 7 into R-ISS III. After DNase treatment, whole-transcriptome libraries were prepared using the TruSeq RNA Access Library Prep Kit. TCR-region mapped reads per sample ranged from about 4.05 to 11 million with IR-seq versus only roughly 85 to 1273 with RNA-seq. TCR repertoires obtained by targeted immune repertoire sequencing and by bulk whole-transcriptome sequencing performed on the same bone marrow samples were compared. One of the main goals was to work out a read-filtering strategy for immune repertoire data, in particular whether clonotypes backed by only a single read should be removed. What the study reported, not specific to this receptor: The correlation between IR-seq and RNA-seq shared clonotype proportions rose when single-read clonotypes were removed. In IR-seq, single-read clonotypes were roughly 84% of clonotypes but approximately 3.7% of total reads; in RNA-seq they were about three quarters of clonotypes and 35% to 45% of reads. The sorted CD138-negative fraction was composed of a mixed bone marrow immune population rather than of purified T cells. IR-seq captured clonotypes at much higher depth and more reliably than RNA-seq, and smaller IR-seq throughput sufficed to identify most shared clonotypes.

Note on this clonotype: Its antigen target is currently unknown. Qualities for individual bases were not recorded, and no much larger clone is one base off.

The Immunoverse kit was used to build TCR libraries from roughly 370 ng RNA, with molecular barcoded adaptors covering alpha/delta and beta/gamma chains. TCR library preparation was performed with the same RNA that was used for transcriptome sequencing. TCR libraries were sequenced on an Illumina HiSeq 4000 with 2 x 150 cycles. For the original study's pipeline: With MiXCR, TCR reads were aligned to human V, D, J and C references and assembled into CDR3 clonotypes, with quality filtering and error correction included. Clonotype counts and gene usage diversity were analyzed with the tcR package in R. Raw mapping reads were checked after the RNA-seq reads had been mapped by STAR aligner version 2.5.3a onto the human GRCh37 genome. To test how sequencing depth affected the clonotypes detected, IR-seq fastq files were randomly downsampled with Seqtk 1.3. Using fastp trimming at Q25 and MiXCR clonotype assembly, TCRdb reanalyzed the public sequencing data and kept in-frame beta chains. For every CDR3 protein sequence, its rows merge into one entry that carries the most common genes and DNA. TCRdb's processing, not the study's, gives the V and J calls here. This sample comprises approximately 62,000 distinct CDR3 sequences, roughly 20% of them detected only once. The ten biggest clones cover 9.5% to 13% of the sample.

V and J lose 5 bases and 0 bases, and a span of 13 bases separates them. Via the germline V gene, CDR1 is SNHLY and CDR2 FYNNEI. From its cysteine to its phenylalanine, the CDR3 spans 16 amino acids. Solely the CDR3 DNA is kept, with 48 bases framed from the first base. Bone marrow was sampled from every patient at the time of active disease. Bone marrow mononuclear cells were isolated by Ficoll-Hypaque density gradient centrifugation. CD138-negative cells were obtained by negative selection after labeling with CD138 magnetic microbeads on a MACS separator, removing myeloma plasma cells. Purity of the isolated cells was checked by flow cytometry on an Attune NxT using CD138 antibodies. TRIzol reagent was used to extract total RNA, which was then quantified with a NanoDrop spectrophotometer. Paired RNA-seq and IR-seq were performed on each patient's CD138-negative bone marrow sample.

Sequenced input: a population of CD138-negative cells sorted from bone marrow. The sample's cell subset or site label, decoded: bone marrow mononuclear cells depleted of CD138+ plasma/myeloma cells by negative magnetic selection. This sequence originates from a donor aged 40 or older with multiple myeloma. The sequence joins TRBV2 to TRBJ2-2; the D gene cannot be resolved reliably. The nucleotide sequence is TGTGCCAGCAGTACGACACTCCCCACGAACACCGGGGAGCTGTTTTTT. The resulting protein is CASSTTLPTNTGELFF. Supplemented by the reference TRBV2 and TRBJ2-2 proteins around the CDR3, the complete variable domain is EPEVTQTPSHQVTQMGQEVILRCVPISNHLYFYWYRQILGQKVEFLVSFYNNEISEKSEIFDDQFSVERPDGSNFTLKIRSTKLEDSAMYFCASSTTLPTNTGELFFGEGSRLTVL.